This T cell receptor beta chain was identified during a study of T cell repertoires in cytomegalovirus infection. Study overall: In public TCR beta signatures, there were indications of both CMV infection and matching HLA type. Overall study findings and caveats: Across the ex vivo response, the dominant clonotypes were HLA-C-restricted CMV-specific TCR beta clonotypes.

In TCRdb, the reads were re-called with MiXCR into one record per CDR3 protein. The profile shows about 200,000 distinct CDR3 sequences, roughly 9.8% of them singletons. V was shortened by 4 bases and J by 7 bases, with 8 bases between the two germline ends. This CDR3 has 11 amino acids. CDR1 and CDR2 from the germline V gene are DFQATT and SNEGSKA (reference sequence). To note about this clonotype: Its target is unknown.

Sequenced sample: PBMCs. The chain has TRBV20-1 and TRBJ2-1; the D gene is possibly TRBD2 (6 bases). The TCR was taken from a human donor in good health (CMV status not recorded). Some clones in this sample may be carry-over from other donors' samples. The CDR3 here is CSATGGNEQFF. As DNA, the CDR3 is TGCAGTGCTACCGGGGGAAATGAGCAGTTCTTC.